Presented here are 31 T cell receptor beta chains from one specimen sequenced in a study of beta chain features in type 1 diabetes. Expressed TCRB transcripts were sequenced because the isolated RNA had all been reverse transcribed beforehand. Profiled with immunoSEQ multiplex PCR; TCRdb holds only in-frame clones, not every one. The sample comprises approximately 300,000 clones, about 10% of which are singletons, and 0.015% rests with the top ten. Sequenced material: naive CD4+ T cells from blood. These receptors all stem from a woman aged 25 to 39 in good health.

The sample holds a few counts of this clone. The gene calls are TRBV14 and TRBJ2-1; D is unresolved. Germline V lookup: CDR1 SGHDN, CDR2 FVKESK. This CDR3 has 15 amino acids. V gave up 0 bases and J gave up 4 bases, with 10 bases separating them. This CDR3 reads CASSQDGQVYNEQFF. In DNA, the CDR3 is TGTGCCAGCAGCCAAGATGGGCAGGTATACAATGAGCAGTTCTTC.

The rearrangement links TRBV5-6 to TRBJ2-1; TRBD2 might be the D (5 bases). CDR1 and CDR2 from the germline V gene are SGHDT and YYEEEE. CDR3 size: 14 residues. With 4 bases removed from V and 7 bases from J, the gap between germline ends came to 15 bases. The CDR3, as DNA: TGTGCCAGCAGCCCGTGGCGGGTCGGGAATGAGCAGTTCTTC. As protein: CASSPWRVGNEQFF.

The rearrangement links TRBV5-1 to TRBJ2-2, with 8 bases identical to TRBD1. The trim removed 2 bases at V and 1 base at J, leaving 1 base unmatched. Germline CDR1 is SGHRS and CDR2 is YFSETQ. The CDR3 is 15 residues long. The CDR3 nucleotides read TGCGCCAGCAGCTTACAGGGGGAGAACACCGGGGAGCTGTTTTTT. Translating it yields CASSLQGENTGELFF.

This clone has a handful of counts. The chain is built from TRBV7-2 and TRBJ2-7; possible D gene TRBD1, 7 bases. The CDR3 runs 16 residues. Trimming took 5 bases from V and 1 from J, leaving 18 bases between them. CDR1 is SGHTA and CDR2 is FQGNSA in the germline V gene. The CDR3 here is CASSPRRDSLSYEQYF. The CDR3 DNA sequence: TGTGCCAGCAGCCCCCGGCGGGACAGCTTGTCCTACGAGCAGTACTTC.

V usage is TRBV5-1 and J usage is TRBJ2-1; TRBD2 agrees at 7 bases. The J segment lost 3 bases and the V segment lost 0 bases, leaving 3 bases of the junction unmatched. Germline loops: CDR1 SGHRS, CDR2 YFSETQ. This CDR3 contains 15 residues. The CDR3 here is CASSLASGDYNEQFF. Written as DNA, the CDR3 is TGCGCCAGCAGCTTGGCTAGCGGAGACTACAATGAGCAGTTCTTC.

The genes are TRBV4-3 and TRBJ2-6, with TRBD2 as a possible D gene (6 bases). Trimming took 0 bases from V and 0 from J, leaving 15 bases between them. The CDR3 spans 19 residues. Germline-derived CDR1 and CDR2 are LGHNA and YSLEER. The CDR3 DNA reads TGCGCCAGCAGCCAAGAGGGGGGAAGGGCCGACTCTGGGGCCAACGTCCTGACTTTC. It yields the protein CASSQEGGRADSGANVLTF.

This clone was counted a few times. The CDR3 region has the DNA TGTGCCAGCAGCTTAGGGGGACAGGGGGTTTGGAACACCGGGGAGCTGTTTTTT. Protein sequence: CASSLGGQGVWNTGELFF. The chain joins TRBV7-2 to TRBJ2-2; 11 positions agree with TRBD1. Per germline, CDR1 SGHTA and CDR2 FQGNSA. V dropped 1 base and J dropped 1; count of bases not matched to a gene: 5. CDR3 size: 18 residues.

In this sample, this clone turned up a few times. The rearrangement uses TRBV28 and TRBJ2-7; 7 nucleotides line up with TRBD2. The V gene's germline CDR1 is MDHEN and CDR2 SYDVKM. V gave up 6 bases and J gave up 0 bases; unmatched junction bases: 11. The CDR3 spans 16 residues. The CDR3 loop reads CASRPFGGESSYEQYF. The CDR3 coding sequence is TGTGCCAGCAGGCCCTTTGGGGGGGAGAGCTCCTACGAGCAGTACTTC.

The rearrangement links TRBV28 to TRBJ2-3, with D tentatively TRBD2 (5 bases). The CDR3 sequence is 12 residues long. V lost 11 bases and J lost 2, with 11 bases in between. Germline values: CDR1 MDHEN, CDR2 SYDVKM. The CDR3 nucleotides are TGTGCCGCAAGCGGATCCACAGATACGCAGTATTTT. It encodes CAASGSTDTQYF.

This clone came up a few times. The chain combines TRBV25-1 with TRBJ1-2; 9 nucleotides agree with TRBD1. This CDR3 is 16 amino acids long. The germline CDR1 and CDR2 sequences are MGHDK and SYGVNS. V shed 5 bases, J shed 3 bases, and the junction held 10 bases outside the gene matches. The CDR3 here is CASSPPGTGFHYGYTF. The CDR3 nucleotides read TGTGCCAGCAGTCCACCCGGGACAGGGTTTCACTATGGCTACACCTTC.

This chain uses TRBV4-2 with TRBJ1-2, with D unclear. CDR3 length: 14 residues. Germline CDR1 is LGHNA and CDR2 is YNFKEQ. Between the trimmed V and J ends, which lost 4 bases and 3 bases, there was a span of 12 bases. For the CDR3, the DNA is TGTGCCAGCAGCCGGGTCGGGGAGGACTATGGCTACACCTTC. Its translation is CASSRVGEDYGYTF.

This sequence joins TRBV18 and TRBJ2-3; TRBD2 agrees at 10 bases. CDR3 length: 17 residues. V dropped 5 bases and J dropped 0; count of bases not matched to a gene: 8. The germline V gene encodes CDR1 KGHSH and CDR2 LQKENI. The CDR3 spells CASSSSGTSDSTDTQYF. Written as DNA, the CDR3 is TGTGCCAGCTCATCATCCGGGACTAGCGATAGCACAGATACGCAGTATTTT.

This clone was detected a few times. V and J are TRBV25-1 and TRBJ1-5; TRBD1 matches 8 bases. The germline V gene encodes CDR1 MGHDK and CDR2 SYGVNS. The CDR3 consists of 14 residues. J lost 7 bases, V lost 6 bases, and 8 bases had no gene match. This CDR3 reads CASRGQGVAQPQHF. CDR3 bases: TGTGCCAGCAGAGGACAGGGTGTAGCACAGCCCCAGCATTTT.

This clone was recorded a few times. The chain combines TRBV19 with TRBJ1-1, with D unresolved. CDR1 is LNHDA and CDR2 is SQIVND in the germline V gene (reference sequence). The CDR3 extends over 14 amino acids. With 6 bases removed from V and 3 bases from J, the gap between germline ends came to 14 bases. The CDR3 sequence is CASRIQAADTEAFF. DNA for the CDR3: TGTGCCAGTAGGATACAAGCTGCGGACACTGAAGCTTTCTTT. Using reference TRBV19 and TRBJ1-1 for the parts outside the CDR3, the full variable domain is DGGITQSPKYLFRKEGQNVTLSCEQNLNHDAMYWYRQDPGQGLRLIYYSQIVNDFQKGDIAEGYSVSREKKESFPLTVTSAQKNPTAFYLCASRIQAADTEAFFGQGTRLTVV.

The J gene is TRBJ2-3, the V gene TRBV7-9, with 9 positions matching TRBD2. The junction had 5 bases not matched to a gene; V was cut back by 10 bases and J by 0 bases. This CDR3 has 14 residues. CDR1 SEHNR and CDR2 FQNEAQ come from the germline V gene (reference sequence). CDR3 bases: TGTGCCATCTCGGGACTAGCTAGCACAGATACGCAGTATTTT. Encoded protein: CAISGLASTDTQYF.

V usage is TRBV30 and J usage is TRBJ2-6, with D possibly being TRBD1 (6 bases). Per the germline V gene, CDR1 is GTSNPN and CDR2 is SVGIG (reference sequence). Trimming pared 3 bases from V and 6 bases from J, leaving 12 bases between. This CDR3 region has 14 residues. DNA of the CDR3: TGTGCCTGGAGAGATAGACAGGCGGCCAACGTCCTGACTTTC. Protein: CAWRDRQAANVLTF.

The chain is built from TRBV11-2 and TRBJ2-5, with TRBD2 matching 8 bases. This CDR3 is 15 amino acids long. CDR1 and CDR2 from the germline V gene are SGHAT and FQNNGV. Trimming at V came to 2 bases and at J to 5 bases, leaving 7 bases not matched to a gene. The CDR3 loop is CASSLSPGGGETQYF. The DNA of the CDR3 is TGTGCCAGCAGCTTAAGTCCGGGGGGGGGCGAGACCCAGTACTTC.

The genes are TRBV29-1 and TRBJ2-7, with 7 nucleotides matching TRBD2. V was clipped by 4 bases and J by 3 bases; unmatched bases: 0. Germline V CDR1 and CDR2: SQVTM, ANQGSEA. The CDR3 spans 11 residues. In DNA form, the CDR3 reads TGCAGCGTTGGGGACTACTACGAGCAGTACTTC. Translation: CSVGDYYEQYF.

V is TRBV6-5 and J is TRBJ2-1; 7 bases align to TRBD2. Germline values: CDR1 MNHEY, CDR2 SVGAGI. The V segment lost 10 bases and the J segment 4 bases; nucleotides outside the gene matches: 4. This CDR3 is 12 amino acids long. DNA for the CDR3: TGTGCCACACAGCGGGGTTACAATGAGCAGTTCTTC. As protein: CATQRGYNEQFF.

In its sample, this clone was seen a few times. The chain couples TRBV2 to TRBJ2-1; 13 nucleotides match TRBD2. CDR3 size: 14 residues. J was trimmed by 8 bases and V by 4 bases; bases with no gene match: 2. The germline V gene encodes CDR1 SNHLY and CDR2 FYNNEI. The CDR3 here is CASSGTSGRDEQFF. The DNA of the CDR3 is TGTGCCAGCAGTGGGACTAGCGGGAGAGATGAGCAGTTCTTC.

The CDR3: CASSEGGSKNIQYF. The DNA for the CDR3 is TGTGCCAGCAGCGAGGGGGGGTCCAAAAACATTCAGTACTTC. The genes are TRBV7-2 and TRBJ2-4, with D possibly TRBD2 on 7 matching bases. Germline-derived CDR1 and CDR2 are SGHTA and FQGNSA. CDR3 length: 14 residues. Trimming cost V 5 bases and J 2 bases, with 10 bases left between them.

The rearrangement uses TRBV6-5 and TRBJ1-1, with D tentatively TRBD1 (5 bases). The CDR3 is 14 residues long. From germline, CDR1 is MNHEY and CDR2 SVGAGI. Trimming left V 2 bases short and J 6 bases short, with 13 bases between. CDR3: CASSYGGEGAEAFF. CDR3 nucleotide sequence: TGTGCCAGCAGTTACGGAGGGGAAGGTGCTGAAGCTTTCTTT.

The chain recombines TRBV30 with TRBJ2-3; TRBD2 aligns across 8 bases. The junction had 7 bases not matched to a gene; V was cut back by 2 bases and J by 0 bases. Germline CDR1 and CDR2: GTSNPN and SVGIG (reference sequence). The CDR3 is 16 residues long. The CDR3 coding sequence is TGTGCCTGGAGTCCCGGGAGGGGAACTAGCACAGATACGCAGTATTTT. Protein sequence: CAWSPGRGTSTDTQYF.

The chain couples TRBV11-3 to TRBJ2-1, with D maybe TRBD2 (5 bases). Trimming removed 1 base from V and 6 bases from J, with 13 bases in between. Per the germline V gene, CDR1 is SGHNT and CDR2 is YENEEA. The CDR3 spans 15 residues. This CDR3 reads CASSLGGSKVNEQFF. CDR3 coding DNA: TGTGCCAGCAGCTTAGGTGGGAGTAAGGTCAATGAGCAGTTCTTC.

The chain is built from TRBV25-1 and TRBJ2-1, with 8 bases identical to TRBD2. This CDR3 contains 16 residues. CDR1 and CDR2 (germline): MGHDK, SYGVNS. The V gene end was trimmed by 3 bases and the J gene end by 6 bases; junction bases not matched to a gene: 10. In DNA form, the CDR3 reads TGTGCCAGCAGTGATCCCGGGACTAGTCTTCCCAATGAGCAGTTCTTC. It translates to CASSDPGTSLPNEQFF.

This clone was counted only a few times. Other DNA sequences in this sample translate to the same CDR3. The J gene is TRBJ2-7, the V gene TRBV7-2; 10 nucleotides align to TRBD1. The length of the CDR3 is 14 residues. Germline V CDR1 and CDR2: SGHTA, FQGNSA. Losses at the gene ends were 3 bases for V and 4 bases for J; bases not matched to a gene: 3. The CDR3 DNA reads TGTGCCAGCAGCTTGGGGACAGGGGCTTACGAGCAGTACTTC. It yields the protein CASSLGTGAYEQYF.

This clone appeared a few times. The chain uses TRBV19 and TRBJ1-5; 7 bases fit TRBD1. There are 15 residues in the CDR3. Germline V lookup: CDR1 LNHDA, CDR2 SQIVND (reference sequence). The J segment lost 5 bases and the V segment lost 3 bases, leaving 7 bases of the junction unmatched. The DNA for the CDR3 is TGTGCCAGTAGTATGGGACAGCCAACTTATCAGCCCCAGCATTTT. Encoded protein: CASSMGQPTYQPQHF.

This clone was counted only a few times. The chain has TRBV29-1 and TRBJ1-2, with a tentative D call TRBD1 (5 bases). Between the trimmed V and J ends, which lost 7 bases and 6 bases, there was a span of 12 bases. The CDR3 has 11 amino acids. CDR1 is SQVTM, CDR2 ANQGSEA, per germline. The CDR3 coding sequence is TGCAGCGCCGGGGGGAGCGATGGCTACACCTTC. Its translation is CSAGGSDGYTF. Drawing the rest from reference TRBV29-1 and TRBJ1-2, the complete variable domain is SAVISQKPSRDICQRGTSLTIQCQVDSQVTMMFWYRQQPGQSLTLIATANQGSEATYESGFVIDKFPISRPNLTFSTLTVSNMSPEDSSIYLCSAGGSDGYTFGSGTRLTVV.

This clone has only a few counts. The V and J genes are TRBV4-3 and TRBJ2-7, with a tentative D call TRBD2 (5 bases). The CDR3 covers 15 residues. V was trimmed by 0 bases and J by 4 bases, leaving 13 bases between them. The germline V gene has CDR1 LGHNA and CDR2 YSLEER. The DNA for the CDR3 is TGCGCCAGCAGCCAAGAGAATAGGCGAGGGTACGAGCAGTACTTC. This translates into CASSQENRRGYEQYF.

The chain joins TRBV2 to TRBJ2-1, with D perhaps TRBD2 (6 bases). V gave up 4 bases and J gave up 1 base, with 8 bases separating them. This CDR3 has 14 amino acids. Germline CDR1 is SNHLY and CDR2 is FYNNEI. The CDR3 bases are TGTGCCAGCAGTGCCGGGAGATCCTACAATGAGCAGTTCTTC. Its translation: CASSAGRSYNEQFF.

The chain carries TRBV7-2 and TRBJ2-5, with TRBD2 matching 13 bases. The CDR3 extends over 14 amino acids. V gave up 5 bases and J gave up 4 bases; unmatched junction bases: 1. Germline values: CDR1 SGHTA, CDR2 FQGNSA. CDR3 loop: CASSGLAGVETQYF. As DNA, the CDR3 is TGTGCCAGCAGCGGACTAGCGGGAGTAGAGACCCAGTACTTC.